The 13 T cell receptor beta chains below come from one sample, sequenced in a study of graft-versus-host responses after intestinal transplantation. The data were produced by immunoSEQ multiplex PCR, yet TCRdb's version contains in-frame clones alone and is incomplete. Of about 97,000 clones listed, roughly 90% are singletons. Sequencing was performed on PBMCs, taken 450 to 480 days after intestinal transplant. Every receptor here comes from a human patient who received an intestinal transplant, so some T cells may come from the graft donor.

DNA for the CDR3: TGTGCCAGCAGCTTGGGGGAAGAGGACAGGGCGTACGAGCAGTACTTC. This translates into CASSLGEEDRAYEQYF. The chain combines TRBV5-8 with TRBJ2-7, with 8 bases fitting TRBD1. Germline trimming cut 0 bases from V and 4 bases from J; bases unmatched to any gene: 9. This CDR3 contains 16 residues. Per the germline V gene, CDR1 is SGHTS and CDR2 is YDEGEE.

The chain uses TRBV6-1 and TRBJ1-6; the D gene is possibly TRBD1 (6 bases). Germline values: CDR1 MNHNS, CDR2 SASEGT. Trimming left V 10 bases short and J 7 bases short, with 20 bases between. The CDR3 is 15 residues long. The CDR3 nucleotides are TGTGCCACCGCAGCCTCAGGGGAGGCGAATTCACCCCTCCACTTT. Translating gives CATAASGEANSPLHF.

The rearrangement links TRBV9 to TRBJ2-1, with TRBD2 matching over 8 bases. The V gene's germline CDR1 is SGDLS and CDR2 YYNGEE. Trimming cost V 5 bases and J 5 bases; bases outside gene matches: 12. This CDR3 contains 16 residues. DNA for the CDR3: TGTGCCAGCAGTCTACCTCGGACGGGGGGGAACAATGAGCAGTTCTTC. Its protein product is CASSLPRTGGNNEQFF.

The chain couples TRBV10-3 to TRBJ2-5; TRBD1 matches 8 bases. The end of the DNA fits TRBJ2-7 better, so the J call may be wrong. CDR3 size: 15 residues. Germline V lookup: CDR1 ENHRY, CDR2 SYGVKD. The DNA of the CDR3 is TGTGCCATCACTAGAGGACAGGGAAGGGCCTACGAGCAGTACTTC. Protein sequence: CAITRGQGRAYEQYF.

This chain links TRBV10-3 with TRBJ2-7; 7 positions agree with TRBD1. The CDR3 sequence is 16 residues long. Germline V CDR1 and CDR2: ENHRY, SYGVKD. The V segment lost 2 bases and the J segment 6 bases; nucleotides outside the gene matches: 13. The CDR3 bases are TGTGCCATCAGTGAGCCCTCGACAGGGTTACCCCTCGAGCAGTACTTC. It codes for CAISEPSTGLPLEQYF.

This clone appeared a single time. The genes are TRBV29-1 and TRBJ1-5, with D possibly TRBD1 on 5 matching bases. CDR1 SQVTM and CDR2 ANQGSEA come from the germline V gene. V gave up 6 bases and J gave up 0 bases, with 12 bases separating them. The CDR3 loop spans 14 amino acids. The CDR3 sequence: CSVRDGYSNQPQHF. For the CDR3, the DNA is TGCAGCGTGCGGGACGGTTATAGCAATCAGCCCCAGCATTTT.

DNA for the CDR3: TGTGCCAGCAGTATGACAGGGTTTGAAGCTTTCTTT. Protein sequence: CASSMTGFEAFF. The chain joins TRBV6-5 to TRBJ1-1; 7 bases align to TRBD1. There are 12 residues in the CDR3. Unmatched junction bases numbered 4, after V lost 5 bases and J lost 7 bases. The germline gives CDR1 MNHEY, CDR2 SVGAGI.

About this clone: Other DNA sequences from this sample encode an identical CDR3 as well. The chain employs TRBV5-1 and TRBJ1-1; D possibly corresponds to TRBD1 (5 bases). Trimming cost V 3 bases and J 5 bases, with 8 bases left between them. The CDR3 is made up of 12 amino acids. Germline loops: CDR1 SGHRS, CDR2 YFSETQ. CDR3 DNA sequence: TGCGCCAGCAGCTCGGGGGGGACTGAAGCTTTCTTT. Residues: CASSSGGTEAFF.

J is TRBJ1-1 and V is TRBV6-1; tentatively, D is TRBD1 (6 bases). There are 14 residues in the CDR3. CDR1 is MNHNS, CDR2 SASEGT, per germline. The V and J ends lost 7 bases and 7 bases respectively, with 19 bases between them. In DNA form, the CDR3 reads TGTGCCAGCAAGGAACCGGGGGCCGGGAATGAAGCTTTCTTT. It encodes CASKEPGAGNEAFF.

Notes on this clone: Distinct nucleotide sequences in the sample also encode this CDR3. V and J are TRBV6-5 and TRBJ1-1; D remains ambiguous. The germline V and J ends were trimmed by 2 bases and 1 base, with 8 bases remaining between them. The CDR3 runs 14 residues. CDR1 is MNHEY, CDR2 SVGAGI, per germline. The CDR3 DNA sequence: TGTGCCAGCAGTTACGGTGCCCAGAACACTGAAGCTTTCTTT. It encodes CASSYGAQNTEAFF.

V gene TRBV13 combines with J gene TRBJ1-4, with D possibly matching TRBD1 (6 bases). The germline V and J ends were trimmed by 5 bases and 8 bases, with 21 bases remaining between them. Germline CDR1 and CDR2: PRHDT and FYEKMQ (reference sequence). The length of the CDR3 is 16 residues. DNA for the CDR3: TGTGCCAGCAGCCCCGGGGGGGCACCACCGACCGAAAAACTGTTTTTT. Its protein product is CASSPGGAPPTEKLFF. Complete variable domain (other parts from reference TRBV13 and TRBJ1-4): AAGVIQSPRHLIKEKRETATLKCYPIPRHDTVYWYQQGPGQDPQFLISFYEKMQSDKGSIPDRFSAQQFSDYHSELNMSSLELGDSALYFCASSPGGAPPTEKLFFGSGTQLSVL.

Here the CDR3 reads CASGTALPMNTEAFF. DNA for the CDR3: TGTGCCAGCGGGACAGCCCTCCCAATGAACACTGAAGCTTTCTTT. The V call is TRBV11-2, the J call TRBJ1-1; 7 bases are a match to TRBD1. V was pared by 8 bases and J by 0 bases, with 9 bases of the junction left unmatched. This CDR3 has 15 residues. The germline V gene has CDR1 SGHAT and CDR2 FQNNGV.

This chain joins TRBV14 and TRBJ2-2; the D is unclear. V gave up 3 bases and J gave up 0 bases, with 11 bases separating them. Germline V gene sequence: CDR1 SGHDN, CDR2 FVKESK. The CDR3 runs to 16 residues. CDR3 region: CASSHRAPTNTGELFF. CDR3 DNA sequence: TGTGCCAGCAGCCACCGGGCCCCGACGAACACCGGGGAGCTGTTTTTT.